Each of the 21 T cell receptor beta chains below was sequenced from the same sample in a study of blood T cells in healthy people across ages. A second PCR of about 7 to 11 cycles used a sample-barcoded 5' primer and a J-beta primer mix. MiXCR was run by TCRdb on the 5' RACE reads, yielding one entry per CDR3 protein. The sample carries 800,000 to 1,000,000 distinct CDR3 sequences, roughly 52% recorded once. Sequenced input: blood. These receptors were obtained from a man aged 30 to 39 in good health.

The chain couples TRBV7-9 to TRBJ2-1, with 14 bases identical to TRBD2. Germline loops: CDR1 SEHNR, CDR2 FQNEAQ (reference sequence). The CDR3 is 16 amino acids. Trimming removed 4 bases from V and 2 bases from J; junction bases left unmatched: 1. The CDR3 nucleotides are TGTGCCAGCAGCTGGACTAGCGGGGGGCCCTACAATGAGCAGTTCTTC. Its translation is CASSWTSGGPYNEQFF.

The chain links TRBV4-3 to TRBJ1-5; D is perhaps TRBD1 (5 bases). Trimming removed 0 bases at V and 6 bases at J, with 12 bases between. The germline V gene encodes CDR1 LGHNA and CDR2 YSLEER. The CDR3 runs to 15 residues. CDR3 sequence (DNA): TGCGCCAGCAGCCAAGACAGGGTCTCAGGTCAGCCCCAGCATTTT. This sequence encodes CASSQDRVSGQPQHF.

The V call is TRBV7-9, the J call TRBJ1-2; D perhaps matches TRBD1 (5 bases). The CDR3 has 14 residues. Germline V gene sequence: CDR1 SEHNR, CDR2 FQNEAQ (reference sequence). The V end was cut by 5 bases, the J end by 0 bases, with 10 bases between. This chain's CDR3 is CASSVRDSNYGYTF. The DNA for the CDR3 is TGTGCCAGCAGCGTAAGGGACTCTAACTATGGCTACACCTTC.

This clonotype has just a few counts. The V gene is TRBV6-6, the J gene TRBJ2-7, with 8 bases that match TRBD2. Germline-derived CDR1 and CDR2 are MNHNY and SVGAGI (reference sequence). J lost 4 bases, V lost 5 bases, and 7 bases had no gene match. The CDR3 length is 14 residues. In DNA form, the CDR3 reads TGTGCCAGCAGTCCCGGGACTAGAGCTTACGAGCAGTACTTC. As protein: CASSPGTRAYEQYF.

The chain carries TRBV10-3 and TRBJ2-5; D not resolved. The J call is in doubt because the DNA end fits TRBJ2-7 better. The germline V gene encodes CDR1 ENHRY and CDR2 SYGVKD. The CDR3 has 17 amino acids. CDR3 region: CAISESRIRARAYEQYF. The CDR3, as DNA: TGTGCCATCAGTGAGTCGAGGATTAGGGCTCGGGCGTACGAGCAGTACTTC.

This clonotype was detected ten times or more. The chain couples TRBV5-1 to TRBJ2-6; D gene ambiguous. The CDR3 is 15 residues long. The germline V gene encodes CDR1 SGHRS and CDR2 YFSETQ. V was pared by 0 bases and J by 0 bases, with 4 bases between. CDR3 loop: CASSLDGSGANVLTF. The CDR3 DNA is TGCGCCAGCAGCTTGGACGGCTCTGGGGCCAACGTCCTGACTTTC.

Many counts were recorded for this clonotype. CDR3 protein: CASLLSSTDTQYF. DNA of the CDR3: TGTGCCAGCCTGTTATCTAGCACAGATACGCAGTATTTT. The J gene is TRBJ2-3, the V gene TRBV12-3 or TRBV12-4, with unresolved D. The germline V and J ends were trimmed by 8 bases and 0 bases, with 9 bases remaining between them. The CDR3 extends over 13 amino acids.

The chain links TRBV5-1 to TRBJ2-3; tentatively, D is TRBD1 or TRBD2 (6 bases each). The CDR3 has 15 residues. Per the germline V gene, CDR1 is SGHRS and CDR2 is YFSETQ. Trimming shortened V by 6 bases and J by 1 base, and 15 bases separated the two germline ends. For the CDR3, the DNA is TGCGCCAGCACTGAGGGGGGAGAACGCACAGATACGCAGTATTTT. This codes for CASTEGGERTDTQYF.

The chain combines TRBV30 with TRBJ1-5; D is unresolved. V dropped 5 bases and J dropped 5 bases, with 16 bases sitting between them. CDR1 GTSNPN and CDR2 SVGIG come from the germline V gene (reference sequence). The CDR3 spans 14 residues. The DNA of the CDR3 is TGTGCCTGGTCAAGGGAGGCTGAGTATCAGCCCCAGCATTTT. Its protein product is CAWSREAEYQPQHF. Together with reference TRBV30 and TRBJ1-5, the CDR3 gives the full variable domain: SQTIHQWPATLVQPVGSPLSLECTVEGTSNPNLYWYRQAAGRGLQLLFYSVGIGQISSEVPQNLSASRPQDRQFILSSKKLLLSDSGFYLCAWSREAEYQPQHFGDGTRLSIL.

The CDR3 bases are TGCGCCAGCAGCCACTTCACAGGGGCGGCTGAAGCTTTCTTT. Protein sequence: CASSHFTGAAEAFF. This rearrangement joins TRBV4-3 to TRBJ1-1; 7 bases map to TRBD1. The J segment lost 6 bases and the V segment lost 3 bases, leaving 7 bases of the junction unmatched. Per the germline V gene, CDR1 is LGHNA and CDR2 is YSLEER. The CDR3 spans 14 residues.

The J gene is TRBJ2-7, the V gene TRBV5-6; 7 bases are shared with TRBD2. The DNA matches TRBJ2-5 better at its end, which makes the J call doubtful. The CDR3 has 15 amino acids. CDR1 is SGHDT, CDR2 YYEEEE, per germline. Here the CDR3 reads CASSFKRGSQKTQYF. The CDR3 bases are TGTGCCAGCAGCTTTAAGCGCGGGAGTCAAAAGACCCAGTACTTC.

This clonotype has only a few counts. This sequence joins TRBV4-1 and TRBJ1-4; no clear D. Germline values: CDR1 MGHRA, CDR2 YSYEKL. There are 13 residues in the CDR3. The V and J ends lost 6 bases and 3 bases respectively, with 8 bases between them. The CDR3 bases are TGCGCCAGCAGTCCGAGATCTAATGAAAAACTGTTTTTT. It codes for CASSPRSNEKLFF.

Ten or more counts support this clonotype. The chain employs TRBV5-1 and TRBJ2-1, with 9 bases aligning to TRBD1. V gave up 7 bases and J gave up 5 bases; unmatched junction bases: 4. This CDR3 spans 13 amino acids. Germline lookup yields CDR1 SGHRS and CDR2 YFSETQ. CDR3 sequence reads: CASRDRVNNEQFF. In nucleotides, the CDR3 is TGCGCCAGCCGGGACAGGGTGAACAATGAGCAGTTCTTC.

This clonotype was recorded once. The rearrangement joins TRBV3-1 to TRBJ1-5, with 7 bases identical to TRBD1. V was clipped by 1 base and J by 9 bases; unmatched bases: 15. The length of the CDR3 is 17 residues. The germline gives CDR1 LGHDT, CDR2 YNNKEL (reference sequence). The CDR3 sequence is CASSQGRGRAIWRPQHF. In nucleotides, the CDR3 is TGTGCCAGCAGCCAAGGAAGGGGGCGCGCGATTTGGCGGCCCCAGCATTTT.

The gene calls are TRBV7-2 and TRBJ2-7; D uncertain. The ends were cut back, 2 bases at V and 6 bases at J, with 8 bases in the middle. CDR3 length: 12 amino acids. Germline CDR1 and CDR2: SGHTA and FQGNSA. The CDR3 DNA reads as TGTGCCAGCAGCTTAAACTGGCTCGAGCAGTACTTC. Its translation is CASSLNWLEQYF.

The table lists this clonotype with a few counts. The rearrangement links TRBV7-2 to TRBJ1-6; D remains unclear. This CDR3 is built from 15 residues. Germline values: CDR1 SGHTA, CDR2 FQGNSA. V lost 4 bases to trimming and J lost 8 bases, with 15 bases between them. The CDR3 DNA reads as TGTGCCAGCAGCTGGCCCGAAGGTGGTGATTCACCCCTCCACTTT. Protein: CASSWPEGGDSPLHF.

In DNA, the CDR3 is TGTGCCAGCAGCCCCACCGACACCAGACAGGGAATTTGGGGCTACACCTTC. This encodes CASSPTDTRQGIWGYTF. This chain links TRBV9 with TRBJ1-2; TRBD1 aligns across 7 bases. The V gene's germline CDR1 is SGDLS and CDR2 YYNGEE. The CDR3 loop spans 17 amino acids. Trimming at V came to 4 bases and at J to 8 bases, leaving 20 bases not matched to a gene. Using reference TRBV9 and TRBJ1-2 for the parts outside the CDR3, the full variable domain is DSGVTQTPKHLITATGQRVTLRCSPRSGDLSVYWYQQSLDQGLQFLIQYYNGEERAKGNILERFSAQQFPDLHSELNLSSLELGDSALYFCASSPTDTRQGIWGYTFGSGTRLTVV.

The V call is TRBV6-2 or TRBV6-3, the J call TRBJ2-5; D unresolved. The J call may be faulty, since TRBJ2-7 better matches the DNA end. This CDR3 spans 15 amino acids. Germline V gene sequence: CDR1 MNHEY, CDR2 SVGEGT. The CDR3 DNA sequence: TGTGCCAGCAGTTACTCGAGGCACAGTACCTACGAGCAGTACTTC. It codes for CASSYSRHSTYEQYF.

The chain joins TRBV24-1 to TRBJ2-1; TRBD1 aligns across 8 bases. V was pared by 3 bases and J by 5 bases, with 5 bases of the junction left unmatched. Germline lookup yields CDR1 KGHDR and CDR2 SFDVKD. This CDR3 is 15 amino acids long. The CDR3 nucleotides are TGTGCCACCAGTGATGCAGGGGGCGCGGACAATGAGCAGTTCTTC. Protein: CATSDAGGADNEQFF.

V usage is TRBV7-2 and J usage is TRBJ2-6; tentative D call: TRBD2 (5 bases). This CDR3 comprises 18 residues. V lost 6 bases, J lost 3 bases, and 21 bases lay in between. The germline V gene has CDR1 SGHTA and CDR2 FQGNSA. Here the CDR3 reads CASRGPGTEAVGANVLTF. CDR3 coding DNA: TGTGCCAGCAGAGGCCCGGGCACTGAAGCGGTTGGGGCCAACGTCCTGACTTTC. Filled out from reference TRBV7-2 and TRBJ2-6, the complete variable domain reads GAGVSQSPSNKVTEKGKDVELRCDPISGHTALYWYRQSLGQGLEFLIYFQGNSAPDKSGLPSDRFSAERTGGSVSTLTIQRTQQEDSAVYLCASRGPGTEAVGANVLTFGAGSRLTVL.

This clonotype has only a few counts. CDR3 protein: CASSPAGASRETQYF. DNA of the CDR3: TGTGCCAGCAGTCCAGCGGGGGCCTCCCGAGAGACCCAGTACTTC. The rearrangement joins TRBV12-3 or TRBV12-4 to TRBJ2-5; TRBD2 agrees at 8 bases. With V trimmed by 5 bases and J by 4 bases, 9 bases remained unmatched. The CDR3 totals 15 residues.